The 10 T cell receptor beta chains below come from one sample, sequenced in a study of cytomegalovirus exposure and HLA in healthy donors. With 60 Vbeta and 13 Jbeta primers, the PCR was carried out. Some clones are missing from TCRdb's copy, which holds only in-frame ones; the method was immunoSEQ multiplex PCR. This table holds approximately 89,000 clones, 85% found once. Input material: PBMCs. The receptors were gathered from a man between 40 and 49 years old in good health and CMV-seropositive.

This clone occurred once. V and J are TRBV6-6 and TRBJ1-1; D perhaps matches TRBD1 (5 bases). The CDR3 contains 15 residues. Trimming pared 7 bases from V and 2 bases from J, leaving 17 bases between. Germline assignment: CDR1 MNHNY and CDR2 SVGAGI (reference sequence). CDR3: CASTIPGWKNTEAFF. CDR3 coding DNA: TGTGCCAGCACCATCCCAGGGTGGAAAAACACTGAAGCTTTCTTT.

The rearrangement uses TRBV21-1 and TRBJ2-1; TRBD1, the table's D call, was not compared with the DNA. TRBV21-1 is a pseudogene locus. CDR3 length: 16 amino acids. The CDR3 sequence: CASSKSGTGSYNEQFF. The DNA of the CDR3 is TGTGCCAGCAGCAAATCCGGGACAGGGTCCTACAATGAGCAGTTCTTC.

The chain is built from TRBV7-2 and TRBJ1-1; D gene unclear. Germline values: CDR1 SGHTA, CDR2 FQGNSA. Trimming took 1 base from V and 0 from J, leaving 9 bases between them. The CDR3 loop spans 15 amino acids. CDR3 residues: CASSLGQAMNTEAFF. CDR3 in DNA: TGTGCCAGCAGCTTAGGTCAGGCGATGAACACTGAAGCTTTCTTT.

This chain uses TRBV6-1 with TRBJ1-6; D unclear. This CDR3 contains 13 residues. V was clipped by 8 bases and J by 10 bases, with 15 bases between them. Germline CDR1 MNHNS, CDR2 SASEGT. The CDR3 DNA reads TGTGCCAGCGGGGAGGGAGGAGGATCACCCCTCCACTTT. Translation gives CASGEGGGSPLHF.

This clone was recorded a few times. The chain uses TRBV5-6 and TRBJ1-1; 8 nucleotides align to TRBD1. CDR3 length equals 15 residues. Germline-derived CDR1 and CDR2 are SGHDT and YYEEEE. Losses at the gene ends were 5 bases for V and 0 bases for J; bases not matched to a gene: 6. The DNA for the CDR3 is TGTGCCAGCAGAACAGAGACAGGGGTGAACACTGAAGCTTTCTTT. It translates to CASRTETGVNTEAFF. Based on the CDR3 plus reference TRBV5-6 and TRBJ1-1, the full variable domain is DAGVTQSPTHLIKTRGQQVTLRCSPKSGHDTVSWYQQALGQGPQFIFQYYEEEERQRGNFPDRFSGHQFPNYSSELNVNALLLGDSALYLCASRTETGVNTEAFFGQGTRLTVV.

There are a few counts of this clone. The chain carries TRBV29-1 and TRBJ2-5, with D possibly TRBD1 on 8 matching bases. Per germline, CDR1 SQVTM and CDR2 ANQGSEA. CDR3 length: 13 residues. The V and J ends lost 7 bases and 10 bases respectively, with 22 bases between them. The CDR3, as DNA: TGCAGCGCCCGGCTGGACAGGGAGGGAGACCAGTACTTC. Encoded protein: CSARLDREGDQYF.

The V and J genes are TRBV5-1 and TRBJ2-5; D is perhaps TRBD2 (6 bases). Germline V gene data show CDR1 as SGHRS and CDR2 as YFSETQ. The length of the CDR3 is 15 residues. Trimming stripped 4 bases from V and 1 base from J, with 14 bases between. In nucleotides, the CDR3 is TGCGCCAGCAGCCGATCCGGGACTGGCCAAGAGACCCAGTACTTC. It encodes CASSRSGTGQETQYF. The full variable domain, completed using reference TRBV5-1 and TRBJ2-5, is KAGVTQTPRYLIKTRGQQVTLSCSPISGHRSVSWYQQTPGQGLQFLFEYFSETQRNKGNFPGRFSGRQFSNSRSEMNVSTLELGDSALYLCASSRSGTGQETQYFGPGTRLLVL.

This clone was counted a few times. The chain joins TRBV11-3 to TRBJ2-7, with 12 bases fitting TRBD2. This CDR3 spans 15 amino acids. Germline V gene lookup returns CDR1 SGHNT and CDR2 YENEEA. V lost 5 bases and J lost 2; bases outside the gene matches: 4. CDR3 region: CASSPSSGGAYEQYF. The CDR3 DNA follows: TGTGCCAGCAGCCCATCTAGCGGGGGGGCCTACGAGCAGTACTTC.

The gene calls are TRBV19 and TRBJ1-5; weak D call: TRBD1 (6 bases). CDR3 length: 14 residues. Germline V gene lookup returns CDR1 LNHDA and CDR2 SQIVND (reference sequence). Trimming removed 5 bases from V and 6 bases from J, with 14 bases in between. The CDR3 sequence is CASSDRTASQPQHF. The CDR3 DNA is TGTGCCAGTAGTGACAGGACCGCAAGTCAGCCCCAGCATTTT.

The chain uses TRBV10-1 and TRBJ2-3; TRBD1 matches at 10 bases. Germline loops: CDR1 WNHNN, CDR2 SYGVQD (reference sequence). The CDR3 runs 15 residues. V shed 4 bases and J 5 bases; nucleotides not matched to a gene: 6. CDR3 in amino acids: CASSAGQGVQDTQYF. As DNA, the CDR3 is TGCGCCAGCAGTGCCGGACAGGGGGTGCAAGATACGCAGTATTTT.